Shown below are 27 T cell receptor beta chains from a single sample sequenced in a study of OX40 agonist ivuxolimab in advanced cancers. Sequencing used immunoSEQ multiplex PCR; TCRdb keeps in-frame clones, though not all of them. The sample has roughly 86,000 clones; around nine tenths are singletons. The sample here was CD4+ or CD8+ T cells sorted from blood, taken in a trial of the OX40 agonist ivuxolimab. All receptors come from an adult with an advanced solid tumor such as melanoma, head and neck, liver or kidney cancer.

The chain couples TRBV6-6 to TRBJ2-7; D not resolved. In germline, CDR1 is MNHNY, CDR2 SVGAGI (reference sequence). The CDR3 consists of 12 residues. Trimming pared 7 bases from V and 3 bases from J, leaving 10 bases between. CDR3 sequence reads: CASISSVYEQYF. Written as DNA, the CDR3 is TGTGCCAGCATTTCTTCGGTCTACGAGCAGTACTTC.

The chain recombines TRBV7-9 with TRBJ2-7; no definite D call. CDR3 length equals 14 residues. Germline-derived CDR1 and CDR2 are SEHNR and FQNEAQ (reference sequence). V was clipped by 4 bases and J by 1 base, with 11 bases between them. CDR3 bases: TGTGCCAGCAGCTCGGTCTATGGGTCCTACGAGCAGTACTTC. Its protein is CASSSVYGSYEQYF.

The gene calls are TRBV2 and TRBJ1-2, with TRBD1 identical over 11 bases. CDR3 length: 17 amino acids. V lost 1 base, J lost 6 bases, and 10 bases stayed unmatched. Germline CDR1 reads SNHLY; CDR2 reads FYNNEI. CDR3 DNA sequence: TGTGCCAGCAGTGAAGAGAGGACAGGGGGCATATCGGATGGCTACACCTTC. Encoded protein: CASSEERTGGISDGYTF.

The chain employs TRBV6-6 and TRBJ1-1; no firm D call. The germline gives CDR1 MNHNY, CDR2 SVGAGI (reference sequence). Between the trimmed V and J ends, which lost 7 bases and 3 bases, there was a span of 12 bases. The CDR3 extends over 13 amino acids. The CDR3 here is CASIDETDTEAFF. CDR3 DNA sequence: TGTGCCAGCATCGACGAGACCGACACTGAAGCTTTCTTT.

This rearrangement joins TRBV7-6 to TRBJ2-1; 11 nucleotides agree with TRBD2. J was trimmed by 9 bases and V by 0 bases; bases with no gene match: 10. The CDR3 has 17 amino acids. Germline assignment: CDR1 SGHVS and CDR2 FNYEAQ. CDR3 region: CASSLAGGASGGTEQFF. For the CDR3, the DNA is TGTGCCAGCAGCTTAGCCGGAGGGGCTAGCGGGGGGACTGAGCAGTTCTTC.

The V and J genes are TRBV19 and TRBJ1-1, with 8 bases identical to TRBD1. J gave up 8 bases and V 5 bases, and 4 bases lay outside the gene matches. This CDR3 contains 12 residues. CDR1 is LNHDA, CDR2 SQIVND, per germline (reference sequence). Written as DNA, the CDR3 is TGTGCCAGTAGTGTTAGGACAGGGGAAGCTTTCTTT. Translating gives CASSVRTGEAFF.

The CDR3, as DNA: TGTGCTAGTGGTACTACAGGGCCCCAAGTGCAGTACTTC. It translates to CASGTTGPQVQYF. The chain uses TRBV12-5 and TRBJ2-7; D possibly corresponds to TRBD1 (6 bases). Germline V gene lookup returns CDR1 LGHNT and CDR2 FRNRAP. The ends were cut back, 5 bases at V and 9 bases at J, with 17 bases in the middle. The CDR3 sequence is 13 residues long.

The J gene is TRBJ2-5, the V gene TRBV7-2; TRBD2 matches 10 bases. The J segment lost 5 bases and the V segment lost 1 base, leaving 13 bases of the junction unmatched. This CDR3 has 18 amino acids. CDR1 is SGHTA, CDR2 FQGNSA, per germline. The CDR3 protein is CASSLVMPSGSSRETQYF. DNA of the CDR3: TGTGCCAGCAGCTTAGTTATGCCTAGCGGGAGTTCGAGGGAGACCCAGTACTTC. Combining the CDR3 with reference TRBV7-2 and TRBJ2-5 gives the whole variable domain GAGVSQSPSNKVTEKGKDVELRCDPISGHTALYWYRQSLGQGLEFLIYFQGNSAPDKSGLPSDRFSAERTGGSVSTLTIQRTQQEDSAVYLCASSLVMPSGSSRETQYFGPGTRLLVL.

This clone is a singleton in its sample. The chain carries TRBV4-2 and TRBJ2-3, with D possibly matching TRBD2 (5 bases). The CDR3 has 16 amino acids. Trimming removed 1 base at V and 2 bases at J, with 13 bases between. Germline CDR1 is LGHNA and CDR2 is YNFKEQ. The CDR3, as DNA: TGTGCCAGCAGCCAAGGATCTAGCCTAACCACAGATACGCAGTATTTT. This gives the protein CASSQGSSLTTDTQYF.

The rearrangement joins TRBV18 to TRBJ2-7; TRBD2 aligns across 14 bases. In germline, CDR1 is KGHSH, CDR2 LQKENI. This CDR3 comprises 15 residues. The V gene end was trimmed by 4 bases and the J gene end by 2 bases; junction bases not matched to a gene: 1. The CDR3 DNA follows: TGTGCCAGCTCACAGACTAGCGGGGGGGCCTACGAGCAGTACTTC. This gives the protein CASSQTSGGAYEQYF.

This clone has only a few counts. The chain recombines TRBV6-5 with TRBJ2-5; 8 bases align to TRBD1. Trimming removed 6 bases from V and 5 bases from J; junction bases left unmatched: 5. The CDR3 consists of 13 residues. CDR1 and CDR2 (germline): MNHEY, SVGAGI. The CDR3 reads CASSYRGVETQYF. The CDR3, as DNA: TGTGCCAGCAGCTACAGGGGGGTGGAGACCCAGTACTTC.

The sample holds a few counts of this clone. The V call is TRBV6-1, the J call TRBJ1-5; tentative D call: TRBD1 (6 bases). V was cut by 6 bases and J by 2 bases, with 14 bases left in between. The length of the CDR3 is 15 residues. Germline V gene data show CDR1 as MNHNS and CDR2 as SASEGT. CDR3 sequence: CASRGPGAGNQPQHF. The CDR3 region has the DNA TGTGCCAGCAGAGGACCAGGGGCAGGCAATCAGCCCCAGCATTTT.

For the CDR3, the DNA is TGTGCCAGCAGCCAAGCGATCACTAGCGGGGCGAAAGGGACCCAGTACTTC. This codes for CASSQAITSGAKGTQYF. J is TRBJ2-5 and V is TRBV14, with 10 positions matching TRBD2. Per germline, CDR1 SGHDN and CDR2 FVKESK. V was pared by 1 base and J by 7 bases, with 12 bases of the junction left unmatched. This CDR3 is built from 17 residues.

The chain links TRBV28 to TRBJ1-6; no clear D gene. Germline values: CDR1 MDHEN, CDR2 SYDVKM. Deletions cut 6 bases from V and 7 bases from J, with 7 bases between. CDR3 length: 12 amino acids. The CDR3 spells CASSEVNSPLHF. CDR3 in DNA: TGTGCCAGCAGCGAAGTGAATTCACCCCTCCACTTT.

This clone was counted between two and nine times. V usage is TRBV7-2 and J usage is TRBJ2-7, with 8 bases matching TRBD1. Per the germline V gene, CDR1 is SGHTA and CDR2 is FQGNSA. The CDR3 sequence is 15 residues long. J lost 0 bases, V lost 5 bases, and 6 bases had no gene match. CDR3 region: CASSGRTGRSYEQYF. The CDR3 DNA sequence: TGTGCCAGCAGCGGACGGACAGGGCGCTCCTACGAGCAGTACTTC. Full variable domain (missing parts from reference TRBV7-2 and TRBJ2-7): GAGVSQSPSNKVTEKGKDVELRCDPISGHTALYWYRQSLGQGLEFLIYFQGNSAPDKSGLPSDRFSAERTGGSVSTLTIQRTQQEDSAVYLCASSGRTGRSYEQYFGPGTRLTVT.

The chain joins TRBV7-2 to TRBJ2-2; 8 positions agree with TRBD2. Germline CDR1 SGHTA, CDR2 FQGNSA. The CDR3 totals 18 residues. Trimming at V came to 3 bases and at J to 4 bases, leaving 13 bases not matched to a gene. CDR3 nucleotide sequence: TGTGCCAGCAGCTTGACCCACGTAATAGCGGGATTCACCGGGGAGCTGTTTTTT. Encoded protein: CASSLTHVIAGFTGELFF.

This clone was counted a single time. The chain has TRBV11-2 and TRBJ2-5; TRBD2 matches 11 bases. This CDR3 has 15 amino acids. The germline gives CDR1 SGHAT, CDR2 FQNNGV. V lost 6 bases, J lost 0 bases, and 3 bases stayed unmatched. The CDR3, as DNA: TGTGCCAGCAGTCTACTAGCGGGGGACCAAGAGACCCAGTACTTC. It specifies CASSLLAGDQETQYF.

This sequence joins TRBV5-1 and TRBJ1-1; TRBD1 might be the D (5 bases). V lost 7 bases, J lost 0 bases, and 19 bases lay in between. The CDR3 runs 16 residues. Germline CDR1 and CDR2: SGHRS and YFSETQ. As DNA, the CDR3 is TGCGCCAGCCGGGTGGGGAGGGGAAGCATGAACACTGAAGCTTTCTTT. Translated, it gives CASRVGRGSMNTEAFF.

The CDR3 here is CASSEWRGWNQPQHF. The CDR3, as DNA: TGTGCCAGCAGTGAATGGAGGGGCTGGAATCAGCCCCAGCATTTT. The genes are TRBV2 and TRBJ1-5; possibly TRBD1 for D (5 bases). Per the germline V gene, CDR1 is SNHLY and CDR2 is FYNNEI. The V end lost 2 bases, the J end lost 4 bases, and 12 bases lay between the germline ends. The CDR3 sequence is 15 residues long.

The chain has TRBV11-2 and TRBJ2-2, with TRBD2 as a possible D gene (6 bases). The germline CDR1 and CDR2 sequences are SGHAT and FQNNGV. The germline V and J ends were trimmed by 2 bases and 5 bases, with 12 bases remaining between them. The CDR3 has 15 residues. CDR3 sequence reads: CASSLTSLGTGELFF. Written as DNA, the CDR3 is TGTGCCAGCAGCTTAACTAGCCTAGGGACCGGGGAGCTGTTTTTT.

This chain's CDR3 is CASSHGGNTIYF. The DNA of the CDR3 is TGTGCCAGCAGTCACGGGGGAAACACCATATATTTT. The rearrangement uses TRBV25-1 and TRBJ1-3; the D is unclear. The germline V gene encodes CDR1 MGHDK and CDR2 SYGVNS. This CDR3 contains 12 residues. V shed 5 bases and J shed 4 bases, with 6 bases lying between them.

V usage is TRBV20-1 and J usage is TRBJ2-7; D ambiguous. The CDR3 runs to 10 residues. With 1 base removed from V and 6 bases from J, the gap between germline ends came to 4 bases. The germline V gene has CDR1 DFQATT and CDR2 SNEGSKA (reference sequence). The CDR3 DNA sequence: TGCAGTGCTAGAGGGGGCGAGCAGTACTTC. It translates to CSARGGEQYF.

This clone was counted a single time. The chain has TRBV10-2 and TRBJ2-6, with 11 bases aligning to TRBD1. The germline gives CDR1 WSHSY, CDR2 SAAADI. There are 18 residues in the CDR3. With 4 bases clipped from V and 4 bases from J, the junction kept 9 bases outside the gene matches. Here the CDR3 DNA reads TGCGCCAGCAGTGGCGGGACAGGGGGTGGCTGGGGGGCCAACGTCCTGACTTTC. As protein: CASSGGTGGGWGANVLTF.

The chain carries TRBV6-5 and TRBJ1-2, with a possible D match to TRBD1 (6 bases). V lost 4 bases and J 5 bases, leaving 17 bases between the germline ends. The CDR3 covers 15 residues. Germline CDR1 MNHEY, CDR2 SVGAGI. CDR3 in DNA: TGTGCCAGCAGTTTCTCTCAGACAGGCGGGTATGGCTACACCTTC. This gives the protein CASSFSQTGGYGYTF.

This sequence joins TRBV7-2 and TRBJ2-5, with TRBD2 identical over 8 bases. Germline V gene lookup returns CDR1 SGHTA and CDR2 FQGNSA. V was pared by 4 bases and J by 5 bases, with 3 bases of the junction left unmatched. The CDR3 has 13 amino acids. The CDR3 DNA sequence: TGTGCCAGCAGCTCCAGGACTAGCGAGACCCAGTACTTC. Its protein product is CASSSRTSETQYF.

The rearrangement uses TRBV7-2 and TRBJ2-5; 10 bases are a match to TRBD2. The J call may be mistaken, given a closer DNA end match to TRBJ2-7. CDR1 and CDR2 from the germline V gene are SGHTA and FQGNSA. The CDR3 covers 15 residues. This CDR3 is CASSLAAGGLYEQYF. In DNA, the CDR3 is TGTGCCAGCAGCTTAGCAGCGGGGGGGCTGTACGAGCAGTACTTC.

J is TRBJ1-5 and V is TRBV27; TRBD1 agrees at 9 bases. With 5 bases clipped from V and 6 bases from J, the junction kept 5 bases outside the gene matches. Germline CDR1 reads MNHEY; CDR2 reads SMNVEV (reference sequence). CDR3 length: 14 amino acids. The CDR3 DNA sequence: TGTGCCAGCAGTCCGGGACAGGGAAGTCAGCCCCAGCATTTT. Translation gives CASSPGQGSQPQHF.